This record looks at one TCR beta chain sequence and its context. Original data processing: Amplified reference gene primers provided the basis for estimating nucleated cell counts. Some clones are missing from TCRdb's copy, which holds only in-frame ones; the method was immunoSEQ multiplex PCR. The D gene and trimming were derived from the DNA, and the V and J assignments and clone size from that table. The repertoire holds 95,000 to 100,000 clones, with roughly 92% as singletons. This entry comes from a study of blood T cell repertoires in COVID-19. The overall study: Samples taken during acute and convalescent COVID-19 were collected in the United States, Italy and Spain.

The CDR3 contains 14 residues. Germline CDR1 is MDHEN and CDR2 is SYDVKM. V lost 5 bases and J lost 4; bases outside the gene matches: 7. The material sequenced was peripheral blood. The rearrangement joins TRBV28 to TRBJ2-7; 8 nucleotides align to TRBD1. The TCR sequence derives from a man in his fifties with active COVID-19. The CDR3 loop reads CASSQGDRKYEQYF. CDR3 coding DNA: TGTGCCAGCAGTCAGGGGGACAGGAAATACGAGCAGTACTTC.